This T cell receptor (beta chain) originates from a study of blood T cell repertoires in COVID-19. This CDR3 is built from 14 residues. Germline values: CDR1 MDHEN, CDR2 SYDVKM. Trimming took 3 bases from V and 1 from J, leaving 10 bases between them. Produced via immunoSEQ multiplex PCR; TCRdb's table is partial and in-frame only. The sample has 300,000 to 350,000 clones, around 91% seen once. Source material: PBMCs or T cells enriched from blood (not recorded which). V is TRBV28 and J is TRBJ2-7; no clear D gene. The receptor was isolated from a young woman with acute COVID-19. This CDR3 reads CASSFLTPSYEQYF. The CDR3 DNA sequence: TGTGCCAGCAGTTTTCTGACACCATCCTACGAGCAGTACTTC.